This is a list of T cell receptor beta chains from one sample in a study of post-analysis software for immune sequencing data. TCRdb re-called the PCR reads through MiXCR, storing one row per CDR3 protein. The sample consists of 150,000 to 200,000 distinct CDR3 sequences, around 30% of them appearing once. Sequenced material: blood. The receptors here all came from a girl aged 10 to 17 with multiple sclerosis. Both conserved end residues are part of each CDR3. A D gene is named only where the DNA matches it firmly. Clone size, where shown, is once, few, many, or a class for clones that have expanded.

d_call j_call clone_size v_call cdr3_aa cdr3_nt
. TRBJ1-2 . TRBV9 CASSVAEDGGSYGYTF TGTGCCAGCAGCGTAGCTGAGGACGGGGGCTCGTATGGCTACACCTTC
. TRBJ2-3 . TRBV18 CASSPPGQGDTQYF TGTGCCAGCTCACCACCGGGGCAGGGGGATACGCAGTATTTT
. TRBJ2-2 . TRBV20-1 CSAEIANTGELFF TGCAGTGCAGAGATTGCGAACACCGGGGAGCTGTTTTTT
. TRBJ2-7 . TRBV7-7 CASSRTSGAFNEQYF TGTGCCAGCAGCCGTACCAGCGGAGCGTTCAATGAGCAGTACTTC
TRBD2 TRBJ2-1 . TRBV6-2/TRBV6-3 CASASAGGVDEQFF TGTGCCAGCGCGTCGGCGGGAGGGGTCGATGAGCAGTTCTTC
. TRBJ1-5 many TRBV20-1 CSARELGEFNQPQHF TGCAGTGCTAGAGAATTGGGGGAGTTCAATCAGCCCCAGCATTTT
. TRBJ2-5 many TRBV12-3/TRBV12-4 CASSPQGSYQETQYF TGTGCCAGCAGTCCACAGGGATCGTACCAAGAGACCCAGTACTTC
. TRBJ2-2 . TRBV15 CATSDRKSNTGELFF TGTGCCACCAGCGATCGGAAGTCGAACACCGGGGAGCTGTTTTTT
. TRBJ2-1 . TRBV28 CASSRKGWVEQFF TGTGCCAGCAGTCGGAAGGGATGGGTTGAGCAGTTCTTC
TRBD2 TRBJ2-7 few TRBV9 CASSVAGGSYNEQYF TGTGCCAGCAGCGTAGCGGGAGGAAGTTACAATGAGCAGTACTTC
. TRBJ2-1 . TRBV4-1 CASSQVFTEEQFF TGCGCCAGCAGCCAAGTCTTTACGGAGGAGCAGTTCTTC
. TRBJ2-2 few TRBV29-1 CSVATGANTGELFF TGCAGCGTTGCCACGGGGGCGAACACCGGGGAGCTGTTTTTT
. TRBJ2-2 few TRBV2 CASSDGRNTGELFF TGTGCCAGCAGTGATGGCAGGAACACCGGGGAGCTGTTTTTT
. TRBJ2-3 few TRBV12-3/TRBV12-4 CASSRPGLGTDTQYF TGTGCCAGCAGTCGCCCTGGGTTAGGCACAGATACGCAGTATTTT
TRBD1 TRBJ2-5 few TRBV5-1 CASTTDRGQETQYF TGCGCCAGCACCACGGACAGGGGACAAGAGACCCAGTACTTC
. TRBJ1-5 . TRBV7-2 CASSSRGGGGNQPQHF TGTGCCAGCAGCTCCCGGGGGGGTGGAGGCAATCAGCCCCAGCATTTT
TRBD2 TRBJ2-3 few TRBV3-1 CASSQLAEQTSTDTQYF TGTGCCAGCAGCCAACTAGCGGAACAGACTAGCACAGATACGCAGTATTTT
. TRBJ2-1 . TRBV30 CAWRDGYNEQFF TGTGCCTGGAGGGACGGTTACAATGAGCAGTTCTTC
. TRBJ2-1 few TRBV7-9 CASSPGQVLTGEQFF TGTGCCAGCAGCCCCGGACAAGTTCTTACTGGTGAGCAGTTCTTC
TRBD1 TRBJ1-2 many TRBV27 CASRAPGTGNYGYTF TGTGCCAGCAGGGCCCCCGGGACAGGGAACTATGGCTACACCTTC
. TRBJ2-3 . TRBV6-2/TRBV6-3 CASRLKRGTDTQYF TGTGCCAGCCGTCTAAAAAGGGGCACAGATACGCAGTATTTT
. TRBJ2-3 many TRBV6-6 CASSAMSDTQYF TGTGCCAGCAGCGCAATGTCGGATACGCAGTATTTT
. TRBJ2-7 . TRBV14 CASSRRAATGFEQYF TGTGCCAGCAGCCGGAGGGCCGCGACAGGGTTCGAGCAGTACTTC
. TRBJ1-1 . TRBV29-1 CSAHDGGKTEAFF TGCAGCGCCCATGACGGGGGGAAAACTGAAGCTTTCTTT
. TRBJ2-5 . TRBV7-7 CASSLGGGSYNEQYF TGTGCCAGCAGCTTAGGCGGCGGGTCCTACAATGAGCAGTACTTC
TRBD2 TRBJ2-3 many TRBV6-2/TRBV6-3 CASSYILTSASSVRTDTQYF TGTGCCAGCAGTTACATACTAACTAGCGCCTCCAGTGTACGCACAGATACGCAGTATTTT
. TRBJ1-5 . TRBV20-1 CSAAQGLTSQPQHF TGCAGTGCTGCACAGGGATTAACAAGTCAGCCCCAGCATTTT
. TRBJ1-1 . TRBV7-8 CASSLALGNTEAFF TGTGCCAGCAGCTTAGCGTTGGGGAACACTGAAGCTTTCTTT
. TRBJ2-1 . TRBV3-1 CASSQVGGSYNEQFF TGTGCCAGCAGCCAAGTGGGGGGTTCCTACAATGAGCAGTTCTTC
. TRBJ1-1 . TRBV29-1 CSVGQPTEAFF TGCAGCGTGGGGCAGCCCACTGAAGCTTTCTTT
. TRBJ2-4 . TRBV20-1 CSARDRASGGELAKNIQYF TGCAGTGCTAGAGATCGGGCCAGCGGTGGTGAGCTAGCCAAAAACATTCAGTACTTC
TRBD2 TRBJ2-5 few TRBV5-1 CASSFSSGETQYF TGCGCCAGCAGCTTTTCTAGCGGGGAGACCCAGTACTTC
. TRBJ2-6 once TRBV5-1 CASSLTTSAGANVLTF TGCGCCAGCAGCCTAACCACGAGCGCTGGGGCCAACGTCCTGACTTTC
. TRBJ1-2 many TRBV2 CASSEAGRGYGYTF TGTGCCAGCAGTGAAGCAGGCAGGGGCTATGGCTACACCTTC
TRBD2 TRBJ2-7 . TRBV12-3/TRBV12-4 CASSLVGGSYEQYF TGTGCCAGCAGTTTAGTGGGCGGGAGTTACGAGCAGTACTTC
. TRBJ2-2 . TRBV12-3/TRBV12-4 CASSRTVAGGELFF TGTGCCAGCAGTCGGACAGTGGCTGGCGGGGAGCTGTTTTTT
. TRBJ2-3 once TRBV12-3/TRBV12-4 CASKGDPGTDAQYF TGTGCCAGCAAGGGGGATCCGGGAACAGATGCGCAGTATTTT
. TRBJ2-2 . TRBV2 CASRSDGTGELFF TGTGCCAGCAGATCCGACGGGACCGGGGAGCTGTTTTTT
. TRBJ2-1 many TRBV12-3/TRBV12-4 CASSLSGVGYNEQFF TGTGCCAGCAGTTTGTCGGGAGTCGGCTACAATGAGCAGTTCTTC
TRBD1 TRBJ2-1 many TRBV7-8 CASSSWTGALSDEQFF TGTGCCAGCAGCTCCTGGACAGGGGCTTTGAGCGATGAGCAGTTCTTC
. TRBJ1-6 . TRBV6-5 CASAGFWRYYNSPLHF TGTGCCAGCGCTGGGTTTTGGCGCTACTATAATTCACCCCTCCACTTT
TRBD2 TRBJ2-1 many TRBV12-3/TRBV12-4 CASSLALAGGPRDEQFF TGTGCCAGCAGTTTAGCACTAGCGGGAGGTCCCCGCGACGAGCAGTTCTTC
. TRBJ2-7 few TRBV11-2 CASGAGFEQYF TGTGCCAGCGGGGCAGGGTTCGAGCAGTACTTC
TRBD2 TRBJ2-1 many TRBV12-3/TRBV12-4 CASSETSLAGRQFF TGTGCCAGCAGTGAGACCTCTCTAGCGGGAAGGCAGTTCTTC
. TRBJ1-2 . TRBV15 CATSRDEDGLGGGYTF TGTGCCACCAGCAGAGATGAGGACGGCCTAGGGGGTGGCTACACCTTC
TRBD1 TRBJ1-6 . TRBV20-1 CSARSWGTGSIYSPLHF TGCAGTGCTAGATCATGGGGGACAGGGAGCATCTATTCACCCCTCCACTTT
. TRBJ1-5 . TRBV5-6 CASSFKGSYSNQPQHF TGTGCCAGCAGCTTCAAGGGCAGTTATAGCAATCAGCCCCAGCATTTT
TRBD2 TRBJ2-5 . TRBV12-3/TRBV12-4 CASSRLAGSWTQYF TGTGCCAGCAGCCGACTAGCGGGAAGCTGGACCCAGTACTTC
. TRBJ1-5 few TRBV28 CASRPTGQPQHF TGTGCCAGCAGACCCACGGGTCAGCCCCAGCATTTT